Sequencing of this T cell receptor (beta chain) was carried out in a study of blood T cell repertoires in COVID-19. Study information: Spain, Italy and the United States supplied samples that represented acute and convalescent COVID-19.

The authors' processing: Nucleated cell number was recorded as an estimate derived from reference gene primer amplification. Method: immunoSEQ multiplex PCR; TCRdb's copy keeps in-frame clones and lacks some. Clonal size and the V and J genes are those of that table, whereas D and trimming came from the DNA. Altogether roughly 380,000 clones are present, about 88% being singletons, with the ten largest covering less than 2%. The CDR3 spans 13 residues. The germline V gene encodes CDR1 KGHSY and CDR2 FQNENV. V gave up 4 bases and J gave up 6 bases, with 12 bases separating them. The clonotype comes from a woman aged 40 to 50 with COVID-19, enrolled during active disease. Source material: peripheral blood. J is TRBJ1-2 and V is TRBV16; D is uncertain. The CDR3 region is CASSPWRSDGYTF. CDR3 bases: TGTGCCAGCAGCCCCTGGAGGTCGGATGGCTACACCTTC.